The clone carrying this TCR beta chain showed up just a few times. Antigen specificity is unknown. This sample is part of a study of cytomegalovirus exposure and HLA in healthy donors. TCRdb's copy holds only in-frame clones and misses some; the assay was immunoSEQ multiplex PCR. Of approximately 160,000 clones listed, 84% are singletons. Points from the study as a whole: Clusters of TCRs from the first cohort tended to co-occur in the approximately 120 validation repertoires (as a later analysis found).

The CDR3 extends over 15 amino acids. Germline V CDR1 and CDR2: SGHAT, FQNNGV. V gave up 6 bases and J gave up 6 bases, with 18 bases separating them. The chain links TRBV11-2 to TRBJ2-1, with D possibly being TRBD2 (5 bases). This TCR came from a man aged 25-45 years in good health and CMV-seropositive. The sample comprised PBMCs. The CDR3 sequence is CASRSFRTRGNEQFF. The CDR3, as DNA: TGTGCCAGCAGATCTTTCCGGACCCGGGGCAATGAGCAGTTCTTC.